These T cell receptor beta chains were read from a single sample in a study of patients and donors after allogeneic stem cell transplantation. TCRdb re-called the RT-PCR reads through MiXCR, storing one row per CDR3 protein. The sample consists of about 160,000 distinct CDR3 sequences, 30% to 45% of them appearing once. Sample: blood, either unsorted or a sorted T cell fraction (not recorded which). These receptors all stem from a human donor who was either an allogeneic HSCT recipient or a stem cell or donor lymphocyte infusion donor (not recorded which). It is not recorded whose cells these are; they may come from a transplant donor. CDR3s include the opening cysteine and the closing phenylalanine or tryptophan. Each record gives: J gene, V gene, clone size, D gene, CDR3 protein, CDR3 DNA. The D gene is left open where the match is weak. The size field is filled for only some rows; it gives once, few, many or a size class.

J gene: TRBJ1-1
V gene: TRBV3-1
clone size: -
D gene: -
CDR3 protein: CASSQVPGIEAFF
CDR3 DNA: TGTGCCAGCAGCCAGGTACCGGGGATTGAAGCTTTCTTT

J gene: TRBJ1-1
V gene: TRBV9
clone size: few
D gene: -
CDR3 protein: CASSDRDGAYDTEAFF
CDR3 DNA: TGTGCCAGCAGCGACCGGGACGGAGCTTATGACACTGAAGCTTTCTTT

J gene: TRBJ1-2
V gene: TRBV7-9
clone size: -
D gene: -
CDR3 protein: CASSGAGTSIGYTF
CDR3 DNA: TGTGCCAGCAGCGGAGCGGGAACCTCTATCGGCTACACCTTC

J gene: TRBJ2-5
V gene: TRBV12-3/TRBV12-4
clone size: few
D gene: -
CDR3 protein: CASKGTARETQYF
CDR3 DNA: TGTGCCAGCAAAGGGACCGCGCGGGAGACCCAGTACTTC

J gene: TRBJ2-2
V gene: TRBV12-3/TRBV12-4
clone size: few
D gene: TRBD1
CDR3 protein: CASSLRLTGDTGELFF
CDR3 DNA: TGTGCCAGCAGTTTGCGATTGACAGGGGACACCGGGGAGCTGTTTTTT

J gene: TRBJ2-1
V gene: TRBV3-1
clone size: -
D gene: -
CDR3 protein: CASSQAGVPPWDEQFF
CDR3 DNA: TGTGCCAGCAGCCAAGCTGGCGTGCCTCCGTGGGATGAGCAGTTCTTC

J gene: TRBJ2-3
V gene: TRBV12-3/TRBV12-4
clone size: -
D gene: -
CDR3 protein: CASSSTSTDTQYF
CDR3 DNA: TGTGCCAGCAGTTCCACTAGCACAGATACGCAGTATTTT

J gene: TRBJ2-1
V gene: TRBV4-3
clone size: -
D gene: -
CDR3 protein: CASSQDSQVYNEQFF
CDR3 DNA: TGCGCCAGCAGCCAAGATTCCCAGGTCTACAATGAGCAGTTCTTC

J gene: TRBJ1-5
V gene: TRBV11-2
clone size: -
D gene: -
CDR3 protein: CASSPRQANQPQHF
CDR3 DNA: TGTGCCAGCAGCCCAAGACAGGCCAATCAGCCCCAGCATTTT

J gene: TRBJ1-1
V gene: TRBV12-3/TRBV12-4
clone size: few
D gene: -
CDR3 protein: CASSFTGTNTEAFF
CDR3 DNA: TGTGCCAGCAGTTTTACAGGGACGAACACTGAAGCTTTCTTT

J gene: TRBJ2-3
V gene: TRBV28
clone size: few
D gene: -
CDR3 protein: CASRGGRSLTDTQYF
CDR3 DNA: TGTGCCAGCAGGGGGGGACGGAGTCTAACAGATACGCAGTATTTT

J gene: TRBJ1-1
V gene: TRBV9
clone size: few
D gene: -
CDR3 protein: CASSVVTGQTEAFF
CDR3 DNA: TGTGCCAGCAGCGTAGTCACAGGGCAAACTGAAGCTTTCTTT

J gene: TRBJ1-1
V gene: TRBV29-1
clone size: few
D gene: -
CDR3 protein: CSVGGEPGGPEAFF
CDR3 DNA: TGCAGCGTTGGGGGGGAACCGGGAGGCCCTGAAGCTTTCTTT

J gene: TRBJ1-4
V gene: TRBV4-1
clone size: many
D gene: -
CDR3 protein: CASSQTQGNEKLFF
CDR3 DNA: TGCGCCAGCAGCCAGACTCAGGGGAATGAAAAACTGTTTTTT

J gene: TRBJ2-1
V gene: TRBV28
clone size: -
D gene: -
CDR3 protein: CASRPQPTGFYNEQFF
CDR3 DNA: TGTGCCAGCAGACCTCAGCCAACTGGGTTTTACAATGAGCAGTTCTTC

J gene: TRBJ1-1
V gene: TRBV5-1
clone size: few
D gene: -
CDR3 protein: CASSPSDPLMNTEAFF
CDR3 DNA: TGCGCCAGCTCTCCATCGGATCCTCTAATGAACACTGAAGCTTTCTTT

J gene: TRBJ2-7
V gene: TRBV10-3
clone size: -
D gene: -
CDR3 protein: CAISSGSEQYF
CDR3 DNA: TGTGCCATCAGTTCTGGGTCCGAGCAGTACTTC

J gene: TRBJ1-5
V gene: TRBV6-5
clone size: -
D gene: TRBD1
CDR3 protein: CASSRQGIRGNQPQHF
CDR3 DNA: TGTGCCAGCAGTAGACAGGGGATTAGGGGCAATCAGCCCCAGCATTTT

J gene: TRBJ1-2
V gene: TRBV5-1
clone size: few
D gene: -
CDR3 protein: CASSLGTVAPNYGYTF
CDR3 DNA: TGCGCCAGCAGCTTGGGGACAGTGGCACCTAACTATGGCTACACCTTC

J gene: TRBJ2-5
V gene: TRBV29-1
clone size: -
D gene: TRBD1
CDR3 protein: CSVATGVYQETQYF
CDR3 DNA: TGCAGCGTAGCCACAGGGGTGTACCAAGAGACCCAGTACTTC

J gene: TRBJ2-5
V gene: TRBV27
clone size: -
D gene: -
CDR3 protein: CASSLGLQETQYF
CDR3 DNA: TGTGCCAGCAGTTTAGGGCTCCAAGAGACCCAGTACTTC

J gene: TRBJ1-1
V gene: TRBV7-9
clone size: -
D gene: -
CDR3 protein: CASSSAEAFF
CDR3 DNA: TGTGCCAGCAGCTCCGCGGAAGCTTTCTTT

J gene: TRBJ1-5
V gene: TRBV6-1
clone size: -
D gene: -
CDR3 protein: CASSELGNQPQHF
CDR3 DNA: TGTGCCAGCAGTGAATTAGGCAATCAGCCCCAGCATTTT